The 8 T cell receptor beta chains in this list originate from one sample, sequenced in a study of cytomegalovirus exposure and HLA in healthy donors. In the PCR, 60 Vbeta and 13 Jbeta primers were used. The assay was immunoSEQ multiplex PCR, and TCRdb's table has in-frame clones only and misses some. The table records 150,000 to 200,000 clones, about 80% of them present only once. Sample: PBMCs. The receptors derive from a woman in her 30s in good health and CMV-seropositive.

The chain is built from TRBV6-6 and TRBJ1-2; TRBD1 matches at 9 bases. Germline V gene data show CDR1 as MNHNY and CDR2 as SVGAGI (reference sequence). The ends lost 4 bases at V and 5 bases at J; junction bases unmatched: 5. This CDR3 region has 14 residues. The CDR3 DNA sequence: TGTGCCAGCAGTTTAAGCGGGACAGGGTATGGCTACACCTTC. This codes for CASSLSGTGYGYTF.

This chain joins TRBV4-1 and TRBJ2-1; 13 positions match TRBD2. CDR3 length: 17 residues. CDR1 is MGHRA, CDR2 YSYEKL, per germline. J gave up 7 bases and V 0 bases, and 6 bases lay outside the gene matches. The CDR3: CASSQERTSGRWNEQFF. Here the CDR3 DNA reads TGCGCCAGCAGCCAAGAGAGGACTAGCGGGAGATGGAATGAGCAGTTCTTC.

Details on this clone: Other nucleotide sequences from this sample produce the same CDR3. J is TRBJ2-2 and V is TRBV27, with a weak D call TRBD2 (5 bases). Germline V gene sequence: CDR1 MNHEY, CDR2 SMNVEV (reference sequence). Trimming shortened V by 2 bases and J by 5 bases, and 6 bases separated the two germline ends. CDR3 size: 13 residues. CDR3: CASSLRGTGELFF. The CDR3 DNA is TGTGCCAGCAGTTTACGGGGAACCGGGGAGCTGTTTTTT.

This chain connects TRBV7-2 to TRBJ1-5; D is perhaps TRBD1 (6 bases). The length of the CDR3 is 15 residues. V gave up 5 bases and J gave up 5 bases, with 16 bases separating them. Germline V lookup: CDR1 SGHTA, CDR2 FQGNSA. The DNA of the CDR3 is TGTGCCAGCAGCATGGGGGACATAAATTATCAGCCCCAGCATTTT. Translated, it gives CASSMGDINYQPQHF.

The CDR3 DNA follows: TGTGCCAGCAGCTTGGGAACTAGCGGGGGTATGAATGAGCAGTTCTTC. Encoded protein: CASSLGTSGGMNEQFF. V and J are TRBV5-4 and TRBJ2-1; 11 bases align to TRBD2. From germline, CDR1 is SGHNT and CDR2 YYREEE (reference sequence). The CDR3 has 16 residues. Unmatched junction bases numbered 6, after V lost 0 bases and J lost 7 bases.

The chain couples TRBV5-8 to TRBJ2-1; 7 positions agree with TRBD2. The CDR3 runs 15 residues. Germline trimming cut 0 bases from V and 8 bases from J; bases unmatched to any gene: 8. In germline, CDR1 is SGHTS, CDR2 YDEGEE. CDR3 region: CASSLGPASGDEQFF. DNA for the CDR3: TGTGCCAGCAGCTTGGGTCCGGCTAGCGGTGATGAGCAGTTCTTC.

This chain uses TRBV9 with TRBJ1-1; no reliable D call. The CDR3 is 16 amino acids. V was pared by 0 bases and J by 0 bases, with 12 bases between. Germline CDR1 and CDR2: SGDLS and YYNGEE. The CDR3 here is CASSVEPGSMNTEAFF. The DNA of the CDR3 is TGTGCCAGCAGCGTAGAGCCAGGATCGATGAACACTGAAGCTTTCTTT. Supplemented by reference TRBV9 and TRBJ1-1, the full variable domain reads DSGVTQTPKHLITATGQRVTLRCSPRSGDLSVYWYQQSLDQGLQFLIQYYNGEERAKGNILERFSAQQFPDLHSELNLSSLELGDSALYFCASSVEPGSMNTEAFFGQGTRLTVV.

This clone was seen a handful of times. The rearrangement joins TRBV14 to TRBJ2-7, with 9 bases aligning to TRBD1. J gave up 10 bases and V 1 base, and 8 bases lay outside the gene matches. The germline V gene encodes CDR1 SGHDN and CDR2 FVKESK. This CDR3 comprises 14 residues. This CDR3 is CASSQAQGASIQYF. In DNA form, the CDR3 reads TGTGCCAGCAGCCAAGCACAGGGGGCGAGTATTCAGTACTTC.